The clone carrying this T cell receptor (beta chain) turned up a few times. The V segment lost 7 bases and the J segment 3 bases; nucleotides outside the gene matches: 7. The CDR3 sequence is 14 residues long. From germline, CDR1 is SNHLY and CDR2 FYNNEI. The data belong to a study of T-cell memory formation after mild COVID-19. MiXCR, applied by TCRdb to the 5' RACE reads, yields one record per CDR3 protein. This sample has 300,000 to 350,000 distinct CDR3 sequences, with roughly a fifth found just once. This sequence originates from a man in his late teens or twenties who had mild COVID-19 (a few samples of this study predate the infection). Cell type and time point are not known. The specimen sequenced was PBMCs or a T cell subset sorted from them (not recorded which). V usage is TRBV2 and J usage is TRBJ2-3, with 7 bases identical to TRBD2. CDR3 sequence reads: CASNSRGETDTQYF. The DNA for the CDR3 is TGTGCCAGCAATTCACGGGGGGAGACAGATACGCAGTATTTT.